The rows below give T cell receptor beta chains drawn from one sample of a study of cytomegalovirus exposure and HLA in healthy donors. Data came from immunoSEQ multiplex PCR; TCRdb stores just in-frame clones and leaves some out. The table records about 140,000 clones, around 72% of them present only once. Material: PBMCs. The receptors come from a human donor in good health. Each CDR3 is given with its conserved first and last residue. A D gene is named only where the DNA matches it firmly. Clone sizes are given selectively: once, few, many, or a class where the clone is expanded.

j_call	d_call	clone_size	v_call	cdr3_nt	cdr3_aa
TRBJ2-5	NA	NA	TRBV11-2	TGTGCCAGCAGTCCTAGGACGAGAGGGCTGGAGACCCAGTACTTC	CASSPRTRGLETQYF
TRBJ2-1	NA	NA	TRBV4-1	TGCGCCAGCAGCCAAGTTCAATCCGGGTATGAGCAGTTCTTC	CASSQVQSGYEQFF
TRBJ2-3	NA	few	TRBV2	TGTGCCAGCAGTGAAGTGGGGCCGGGCACAGATACGCAGTATTTT	CASSEVGPGTDTQYF
TRBJ1-3	NA	NA	TRBV7-9	TGTGCCAGCAGCGGTACAGGGATCTCTGGAAACACCATATATTTT	CASSGTGISGNTIYF
TRBJ2-7	TRBD2	NA	TRBV5-1	TGCGCCAGCAGCTTTTCTAGCGGGAGCCCCAACTACGAGCAGTACTTC	CASSFSSGSPNYEQYF
TRBJ2-1	TRBD2	few	TRBV7-8	TGTGCCAGCAGACCCGGGACTAGCGGGGATGAGCAGTTCTTC	CASRPGTSGDEQFF
TRBJ1-2	NA	few	TRBV5-1	TGCGCCAGCAGCCGTGGACAGTCGGTCGGTGGCTACACCTTC	CASSRGQSVGGYTF
TRBJ2-7	NA	NA	TRBV6-5	TGTGCCAGCAGTCTGGGAGGTTCCTACGAGCAGTACTTC	CASSLGGSYEQYF
TRBJ2-1	TRBD2	once	TRBV4-2	TGTGCCAGCAGCCAAGATCTGCGGGGGGGCTACAATGAGCAGTTCTTC	CASSQDLRGGYNEQFF
TRBJ2-7	NA	NA	TRBV27	TGTGCCAGCATCGCATCAGGGTCGGATTACGAGCAGTACTTC	CASIASGSDYEQYF
TRBJ2-7	NA	NA	TRBV13	TGTGCCCCACTAGATCCGAGTCAACCTGGGGACGAGCAGTACTTC	CAPLDPSQPGDEQYF
TRBJ1-6	NA	NA	TRBV6-6	TGTGCCAGCAGTTACACAGCAGGATATAATTCACCCCTCCACTTT	CASSYTAGYNSPLHF
TRBJ1-3	NA	NA	TRBV2	TGTGCCAGCAGTGAGCCCAGGGCTGGAAACACCATATATTTT	CASSEPRAGNTIYF
TRBJ2-1	TRBD2	few	TRBV29-1	TGCAGCGTCAGGAGCGGGAACCTATACAATGAGCAGTTCTTC	CSVRSGNLYNEQFF
TRBJ2-2	TRBD1	few	TRBV10-3	TGTGCCATCAGGGACAGGGATTCCACCGGGGAGCTGTTTTTT	CAIRDRDSTGELFF
TRBJ2-5	NA	NA	TRBV19	TGTGCCAGTAGTAGGGTCCGTGGAGGGGACGAGACCCAGTACTTC	CASSRVRGGDETQYF
TRBJ1-1	NA	NA	TRBV5-1	TGCGCCAGCAGCCAAGACGAGACCAGAGGTAGGGCTTTCTTT	CASSQDETRGRAFF
TRBJ2-1	TRBD2	once	TRBV4-1	TGCGCCAGCAGCCTGGGGACTAGCGGGATGCCTAACTACAATGAGCAGTTCTTC	CASSLGTSGMPNYNEQFF
TRBJ2-1	TRBD1	NA	TRBV6-5	TGTGCCAGCAGCCTCCAGGGGGCGGGTGAGCAGTTCTTC	CASSLQGAGEQFF
TRBJ1-4	NA	NA	TRBV27	TGTGCCAGCAGTCCGGCGGGGGAAACGGAAAAACTGTTTTTT	CASSPAGETEKLFF
TRBJ1-4	NA	NA	TRBV4-1	TGCGCCAGCAGCCACGTTTCCGTTAGGAGGGATGAAAAACTGTTTTTT	CASSHVSVRRDEKLFF
TRBJ2-1	NA	NA	TRBV2	TGTGCCAGCAAGGTGACAGAGCCCTACAATGAGCAGTTCTTC	CASKVTEPYNEQFF
TRBJ2-1	NA	few	TRBV7-2	TGTGCCAGCAGCTTAGGCCCTACCAATGAGCAGTTCTTC	CASSLGPTNEQFF
TRBJ2-7	TRBD2	NA	TRBV16	TGTGCCAGCAGCCAATCTTCTAGCGGATACTACGAGCAGTACTTC	CASSQSSSGYYEQYF
TRBJ1-6	NA	NA	TRBV6-5	TGTGCCAGCAGTTACTCGGGTTTACAGTATAATTCACCCCTCCACTTT	CASSYSGLQYNSPLHF
TRBJ2-1	TRBD1	NA	TRBV29-1	TGCAGCGCCCTAGCTCGACAGGGCCCCTACAATGAGCAGTTCTTC	CSALARQGPYNEQFF
TRBJ2-5	TRBD2	NA	TRBV9	TGTGCCAGCAGCGATTCGGCGACTAGCTCCCAAGAGACCCAGTACTTC	CASSDSATSSQETQYF
TRBJ1-5	NA	few	TRBV7-8	TGTGCCAGCAGCTTAGGTAGGGAGAATCAGCCCCAGCATTTT	CASSLGRENQPQHF
TRBJ2-7	TRBD1	NA	TRBV29-1	TGCAGCGTTGAAGTGGCAGGGGGTGACTACGAGCAGTACTTC	CSVEVAGGDYEQYF
TRBJ2-3	TRBD2	NA	TRBV6-5	TGTGCCAGCAGTTTGACGGGCGGGGGGGCCGAAGATACGCAGTATTTT	CASSLTGGGAEDTQYF
TRBJ1-1	NA	NA	TRBV19	TGTGCCAGTAGGGTCGGACGGGCGGGGACTGAAGCTTTCTTT	CASRVGRAGTEAFF
TRBJ1-1	NA	few	TRBV6-1	TGTGCCAGCAAAGGACAGTCGAACACTGAAGCTTTCTTT	CASKGQSNTEAFF
TRBJ2-2	TRBD2	NA	TRBV11-1	TGTGCCAGCAGCTTATTGGCGGGGGGGCATCTTAATACCGGGGAGCTGTTTTTT	CASSLLAGGHLNTGELFF
TRBJ1-1	NA	NA	TRBV6-1	TGTGCCAGCAGTGTTCAGGTGAACACTGAAGCTTTCTTT	CASSVQVNTEAFF
TRBJ1-4	TRBD1	once	TRBV5-4	TGTGCCAGCAGCCCCTCGACAGGGAAAGAAAAACTGTTTTTT	CASSPSTGKEKLFF
TRBJ1-3	NA	NA	TRBV29-1	TGCAGCGTTGAAGATCGTCGGTCTGGAAACACCATATATTTT	CSVEDRRSGNTIYF
TRBJ2-2	NA	NA	TRBV11-2	TGTGCCAGCAGCCGGACTCCGGGGGAGCTGTTTTTT	CASSRTPGELFF
TRBJ1-1	NA	NA	TRBV7-9	TGTGCCAGCAGCCTGGGAGGGGCTGAAGCTTTCTTT	CASSLGGAEAFF
TRBJ2-1	NA	NA	TRBV4-2	TGTGCCAGCAGCCAAGTCCTCAATGAGCAGTTCTTC	CASSQVLNEQFF
TRBJ2-3	TRBD2	NA	TRBV9	TGTGCCAGCAGCGTAGAGGCTAGCGGGAGGGCTTATGATACGCAGTATTTT	CASSVEASGRAYDTQYF
TRBJ2-2	TRBD1	NA	TRBV6-4	TGTGCCAGCAGTCCCACAGGGGTCCCCGGGGAGCTGTTTTTT	CASSPTGVPGELFF
TRBJ2-1	NA	NA	TRBV30	TGTGCCTGGACTGGATCTAGCGCAAACAATGAGCAGTTCTTC	CAWTGSSANNEQFF
TRBJ2-7	TRBD1	NA	TRBV7-2	TGTGCCAGCAGCCCTTCTGACCGGACAGGGACCTACGAGCAGTACTTC	CASSPSDRTGTYEQYF
TRBJ2-7	TRBD2	NA	TRBV6-1	TGTGCCAGCAATAGCGGGAGCACCTACGAGCAGTACTTC	CASNSGSTYEQYF
TRBJ2-5	TRBD1	NA	TRBV6-5	TGTGCCAGCAGTTACTCGCTGCGAGGACAGGGGACCCAGTACTTC	CASSYSLRGQGTQYF
TRBJ1-1	NA	few	TRBV12-5	TGTGCTAGTGGTCGGGACACCTTCATGAACACTGAAGCTTTCTTT	CASGRDTFMNTEAFF
TRBJ2-1	TRBD1	NA	TRBV5-1	TGCGCCAGCAGCTTAACCGGGACAGATTACAATGAGCAGTTCTTC	CASSLTGTDYNEQFF
TRBJ1-1	NA	NA	TRBV5-1	TGCGCCAGCAGCTTGGAGGTGGGCAGGAGGGAAGCTTTCTTT	CASSLEVGRREAFF
TRBJ1-6	NA	NA	TRBV7-3	TGTGCCAGCAGCTTACAGGGTATAGATTCACCCCTCCACTTT	CASSLQGIDSPLHF
TRBJ1-1	NA	NA	TRBV6-5	TGTGCCAGTCGAAGTAGCACTGAAGCTTTCTTT	CASRSSTEAFF
TRBJ2-7	TRBD1	NA	TRBV7-7	TGTGCTAGCAGCGCCCAAGCAGGGGGCTCCTACGAGCAGTACTTC	CASSAQAGGSYEQYF
TRBJ2-2	TRBD2	NA	TRBV9	TGTGCCAGCAGCGTAGCGCTAGCGGGGGGCACCGGGGAGCTGTTTTTT	CASSVALAGGTGELFF
TRBJ2-7	TRBD1	NA	TRBV6-5	TGTGCCAGCGGGAGGGGACAGGGGAGTTACGAGCAGTACTTC	CASGRGQGSYEQYF